The 9 T cell receptor beta chains below were found in one sample sequenced in a study of control samples from healthy donors and cancer patients. The assay was immunoSEQ multiplex PCR, and TCRdb's table has in-frame clones only and misses some. Altogether more than 150,000 clones are present, 85% to 95% being singletons, with the ten largest covering over 2%. The sample consisted of blood. The source of these receptors is a man aged 50-60 years in good health.

V usage is TRBV19 and J usage is TRBJ1-2, with 7 bases lining up with TRBD1. CDR1 and CDR2 (germline): LNHDA, SQIVND (reference sequence). V lost 6 bases, J lost 5 bases, and 3 bases stayed unmatched. This CDR3 has 12 residues. The CDR3: CASSPGGYGYTF. The CDR3 DNA reads TGTGCCAGTAGCCCAGGGGGTTATGGCTACACCTTC.

V is TRBV6-2 or TRBV6-3 and J is TRBJ1-5; possibly TRBD1 for D (5 bases). CDR1 is MNHEY and CDR2 is SVGEGT in the germline V gene. Trimming removed 2 bases at V and 7 bases at J, with 12 bases between. CDR3 length equals 14 residues. CDR3 sequence (DNA): TGTGCCAGCAGTTACCCCAGGGCAGGACAGCCCCAGCATTTT. Its translation: CASSYPRAGQPQHF.

V gene TRBV10-3 combines with J gene TRBJ2-7, with a possible D match to TRBD1 (6 bases). CDR1 ENHRY and CDR2 SYGVKD come from the germline V gene. This CDR3 spans 14 amino acids. The ends were cut back, 9 bases at V and 2 bases at J, with 17 bases in the middle. CDR3 amino acids: CAIVDRPNTYEQYF. The CDR3 nucleotides read TGTGCCATAGTAGACAGGCCTAATACCTACGAGCAGTACTTC.

This clone has more than one count but fewer than ten. The chain has TRBV5-1 and TRBJ1-1; no clear D. This CDR3 has 15 residues. Between the trimmed V and J ends, which lost 0 bases and 6 bases, there was a span of 15 bases. CDR1 SGHRS and CDR2 YFSETQ come from the germline V gene. CDR3 protein: CASSLDQRASAEAFF. The CDR3 DNA sequence: TGCGCCAGCAGCTTGGACCAACGGGCATCCGCTGAAGCTTTCTTT. Filled out from reference TRBV5-1 and TRBJ1-1, the complete variable domain reads KAGVTQTPRYLIKTRGQQVTLSCSPISGHRSVSWYQQTPGQGLQFLFEYFSETQRNKGNFPGRFSGRQFSNSRSEMNVSTLELGDSALYLCASSLDQRASAEAFFGQGTRLTVV.

The count of this clone is one. V gene TRBV4-1 combines with J gene TRBJ2-4; D may be TRBD1 (5 bases). The V gene's germline CDR1 is MGHRA and CDR2 YSYEKL. The V and J ends lost 0 bases and 1 base respectively, with 13 bases between them. This CDR3 is built from 17 residues. The DNA for the CDR3 is TGCGCCAGCAGCCAAGATCCCCCCCAGGGTGCCAAAAACATTCAGTACTTC. Amino acids: CASSQDPPQGAKNIQYF.

The chain is built from TRBV2 and TRBJ2-7, with 7 bases aligning to TRBD1. This CDR3 contains 17 residues. Per the germline V gene, CDR1 is SNHLY and CDR2 is FYNNEI. Losses at the gene ends were 6 bases for V and 4 bases for J; bases not matched to a gene: 18. This CDR3 reads CASRGTVPHRTGYEQYF. CDR3 in DNA: TGTGCCAGCAGGGGGACAGTACCCCACAGAACTGGGTACGAGCAGTACTTC.

This clone was seen only a few times. Different DNA sequences within this sample yield the same CDR3. The rearrangement uses TRBV24-1 and TRBJ2-2; 8 bases line up with TRBD2. V dropped 7 bases and J dropped 3; count of bases not matched to a gene: 3. CDR3 length equals 14 residues. Germline CDR1 and CDR2: KGHDR and SFDVKD. CDR3 coding DNA: TGTGCCACCAGCGGGACTAGGGACACCGGGGAGCTGTTTTTT. The encoded protein is CATSGTRDTGELFF.

The gene calls are TRBV3-1 (or the pseudogene TRBV3-2) and TRBJ2-7; 11 bases agree with TRBD2. The CDR3 spans 15 residues. The junction had 5 bases not matched to a gene; V was cut back by 4 bases and J by 3 bases. Germline V gives CDR1 LGHDT, CDR2 YNNKEL (reference sequence). The CDR3 here is CASSLGTSGVYEQYF. DNA of the CDR3: TGTGCCAGCAGCCTGGGGACTAGCGGAGTCTACGAGCAGTACTTC.

The chain joins TRBV28 to TRBJ1-2, with a possible D match to TRBD1 (6 bases). This CDR3 has 12 residues. Germline CDR1 and CDR2: MDHEN and SYDVKM. CDR3 loop: CARQELNYGYTF. The CDR3 coding sequence is TGTGCGAGACAGGAGCTTAACTATGGCTACACCTTC.